The 6 T cell receptor beta chains below all came from one sample that was sequenced in a study of regulatory T cells in long-lasting Graves disease. Building the TCR beta libraries relied on iRepertoire HTBI primers, and CDR3 regions underwent Arm-PCR. TCRdb reanalysed the multiplex PCR reads using MiXCR and keeps one entry per CDR3 protein. The table shows 300,000 to 500,000 distinct CDR3 sequences, with about 20% occurring only once. Time point in this sample: persistent/refractory GD, antithyroid drugs over 5 years with positive TRAb. Making the TCR library involved RNA that had been extracted from PBMCs. This specimen consisted of peripheral blood mononuclear cells (PBMCs), obtained when the disease was refractory, from a patient treated with antithyroid drugs. The receptor set was obtained from a female donor with Graves disease.

On this clonotype: It may be a read error: a sequence one base away is much more abundant. The V call is TRBV6-1, the J call TRBJ2-2, with D maybe TRBD2 (5 bases). The CDR3 is 15 amino acids. CDR1 and CDR2 (germline): MNHNS, SASEGT. CDR3 DNA sequence: TGTGCCAGCCTTATCACGCAGATAAACACCGGGGAGCTGGTTTTT. It is translated as CASLITQINTGELVF.

A few counts support this clonotype. This chain connects TRBV11-1 to TRBJ2-3; D tentatively fits TRBD1 or TRBD2 (6 bases each). CDR1 and CDR2 from the germline V gene are SGHAT and FQDESV (reference sequence). V was trimmed by 3 bases and J by 4 bases, leaving 11 bases between them. This CDR3 is built from 14 residues. CDR3 residues: CASSLVGGADTQYF. CDR3 DNA sequence: TGTGCCAGCAGCTTGGTCGGGGGCGCAGATACGCAGTATTTT.

The chain couples TRBV5-6 to TRBJ2-7, with D hard to call. CDR1 is SGHDT and CDR2 is YYEEEE in the germline V gene. Trimming left V 3 bases short and J 0 bases short, with 13 bases between. This CDR3 has 15 residues. The CDR3 sequence is CASSSAQRSSYEQYF. The CDR3 DNA reads as TGTGCCAGCAGCTCCGCTCAGAGGAGCTCCTACGAGCAGTACTTC.

The genes are TRBV28 and TRBJ2-4; TRBD1 matches at 9 bases. The CDR3 runs to 15 residues. V lost 4 bases to trimming and J lost 6 bases; unmatched junction nucleotides: 7. The germline V gene has CDR1 MDHEN and CDR2 SYDVKM. The CDR3 DNA reads as TGTGCCAGCAGTTCCCCAGACAGGGGGGGAAACATTCAGTACTTC. It codes for CASSSPDRGGNIQYF.

This chain uses TRBV9 with TRBJ2-3, with TRBD2 matching over 13 bases. V lost 3 bases, J lost 2 bases, and 6 bases stayed unmatched. The CDR3 covers 17 residues. Germline CDR1 and CDR2: SGDLS and YYNGEE. CDR3 coding DNA: TGTGCCAGCAGCGCCAGGGGACTAGCGGGACTCACAGATACGCAGTATTTT. This codes for CASSARGLAGLTDTQYF.

V usage is TRBV5-4 and J usage is TRBJ2-6; a weak D match, TRBD1 (5 bases). CDR3 length equals 16 residues. Trimming shortened V by 4 bases and J by 4 bases, and 15 bases separated the two germline ends. Germline CDR1 and CDR2: SGHNT and YYREEE (reference sequence). The CDR3 spells CASSISGLSGANVLTF. The CDR3 nucleotides read TGTGCCAGCAGCATATCAGGGCTCTCCGGGGCCAACGTCCTGACTTTC.